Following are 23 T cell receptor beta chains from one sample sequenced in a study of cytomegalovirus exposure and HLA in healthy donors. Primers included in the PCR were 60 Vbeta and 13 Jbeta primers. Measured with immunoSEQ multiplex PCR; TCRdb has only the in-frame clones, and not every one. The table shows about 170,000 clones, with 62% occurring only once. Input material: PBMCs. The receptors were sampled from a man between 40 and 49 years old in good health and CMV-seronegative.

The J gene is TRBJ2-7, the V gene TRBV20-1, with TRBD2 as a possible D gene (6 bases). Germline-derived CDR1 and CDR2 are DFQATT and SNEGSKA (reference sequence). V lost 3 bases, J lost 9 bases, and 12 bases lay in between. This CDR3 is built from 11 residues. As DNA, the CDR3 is TGCAGTGCTAGGGAGGGTCCTTGGCAGTACTTC. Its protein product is CSAREGPWQYF.

The CDR3 reads CAWTSTSYNEQFF. The CDR3 bases are TGTGCCTGGACGAGCACCTCCTACAATGAGCAGTTCTTC. The chain is built from TRBV30 and TRBJ2-1; D uncertain. V gave up 4 bases and J gave up 0 bases, with 7 bases separating them. Germline V gene data show CDR1 as GTSNPN and CDR2 as SVGIG (reference sequence). This CDR3 is built from 13 residues. Using reference TRBV30 and TRBJ2-1 for the parts outside the CDR3, the full variable domain is SQTIHQWPATLVQPVGSPLSLECTVEGTSNPNLYWYRQAAGRGLQLLFYSVGIGQISSEVPQNLSASRPQDRQFILSSKKLLLSDSGFYLCAWTSTSYNEQFFGPGTRLTVL.

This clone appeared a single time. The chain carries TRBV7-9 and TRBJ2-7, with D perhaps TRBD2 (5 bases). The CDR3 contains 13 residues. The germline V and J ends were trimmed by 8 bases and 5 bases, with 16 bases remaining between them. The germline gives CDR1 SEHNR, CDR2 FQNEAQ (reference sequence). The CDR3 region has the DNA TGTGCCAGCGCCCCCCCCGTGAGGGACGAGCAGTACTTC. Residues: CASAPPVRDEQYF.

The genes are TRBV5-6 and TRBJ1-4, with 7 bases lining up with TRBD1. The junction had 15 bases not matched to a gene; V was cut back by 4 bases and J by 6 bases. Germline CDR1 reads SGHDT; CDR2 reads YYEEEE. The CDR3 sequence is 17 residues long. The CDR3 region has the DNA TGTGCCAGCAGCCTTATGACAGGGACGGGGCTTGATGAAAAACTGTTTTTT. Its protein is CASSLMTGTGLDEKLFF. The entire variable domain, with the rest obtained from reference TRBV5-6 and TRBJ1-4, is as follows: DAGVTQSPTHLIKTRGQQVTLRCSPKSGHDTVSWYQQALGQGPQFIFQYYEEEERQRGNFPDRFSGHQFPNYSSELNVNALLLGDSALYLCASSLMTGTGLDEKLFFGSGTQLSVL.

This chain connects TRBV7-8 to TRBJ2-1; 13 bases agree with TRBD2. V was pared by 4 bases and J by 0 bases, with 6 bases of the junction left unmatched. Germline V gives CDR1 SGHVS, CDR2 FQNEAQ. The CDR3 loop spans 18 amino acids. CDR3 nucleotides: TGTGCCAGCAGCTCGCGGACTAGCGGGGGAAGCTCCTACAATGAGCAGTTCTTC. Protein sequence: CASSSRTSGGSSYNEQFF.

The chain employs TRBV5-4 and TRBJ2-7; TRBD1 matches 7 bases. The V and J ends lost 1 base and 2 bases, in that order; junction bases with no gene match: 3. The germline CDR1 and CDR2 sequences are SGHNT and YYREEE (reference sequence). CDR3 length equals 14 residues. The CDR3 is CASSLTGATYEQYF. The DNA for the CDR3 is TGTGCCAGCAGCTTGACAGGGGCAACCTACGAGCAGTACTTC.

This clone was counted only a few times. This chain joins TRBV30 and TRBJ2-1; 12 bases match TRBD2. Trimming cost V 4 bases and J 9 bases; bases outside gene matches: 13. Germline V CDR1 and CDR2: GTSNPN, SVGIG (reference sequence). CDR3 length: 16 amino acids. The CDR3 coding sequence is TGTGCCTGGACCGGAGACAGACTAGCGGGAGCCGGTGAGCAGTTCTTC. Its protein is CAWTGDRLAGAGEQFF.

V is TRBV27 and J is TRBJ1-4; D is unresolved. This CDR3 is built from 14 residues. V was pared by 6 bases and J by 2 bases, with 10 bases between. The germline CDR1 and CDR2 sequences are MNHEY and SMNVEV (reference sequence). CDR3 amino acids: CASRGAATNEKLFF. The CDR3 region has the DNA TGTGCCAGCAGGGGAGCGGCGACTAATGAAAAACTGTTTTTT.

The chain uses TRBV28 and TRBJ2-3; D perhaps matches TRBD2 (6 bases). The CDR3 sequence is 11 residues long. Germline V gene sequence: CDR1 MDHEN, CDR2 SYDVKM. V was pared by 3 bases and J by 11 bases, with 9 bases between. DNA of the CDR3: TGTGCCAGCAGTTTTCGGGGAGGGCAGTATTTT. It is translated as CASSFRGGQYF.

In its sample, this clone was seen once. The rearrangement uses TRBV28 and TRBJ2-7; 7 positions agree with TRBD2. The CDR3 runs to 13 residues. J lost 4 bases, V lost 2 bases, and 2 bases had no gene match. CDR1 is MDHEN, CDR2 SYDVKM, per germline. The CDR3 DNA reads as TGTGCCAGCAGTTTACAGGGAGGGTACGAGCAGTACTTC. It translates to CASSLQGGYEQYF. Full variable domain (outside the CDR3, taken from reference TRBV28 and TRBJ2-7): DVKVTQSSRYLVKRTGEKVFLECVQDMDHENMFWYRQDPGLGLRLIYFSYDVKMKEKGDIPEGYSVSREKKERFSLILESASTNQTSMYLCASSLQGGYEQYFGPGTRLTVT.

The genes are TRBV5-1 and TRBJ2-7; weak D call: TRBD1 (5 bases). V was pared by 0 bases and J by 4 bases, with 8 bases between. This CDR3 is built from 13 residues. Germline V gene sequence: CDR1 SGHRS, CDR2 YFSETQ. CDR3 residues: CASSLEGLYEQYF. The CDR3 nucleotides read TGCGCCAGCAGCTTGGAGGGGTTGTACGAGCAGTACTTC.

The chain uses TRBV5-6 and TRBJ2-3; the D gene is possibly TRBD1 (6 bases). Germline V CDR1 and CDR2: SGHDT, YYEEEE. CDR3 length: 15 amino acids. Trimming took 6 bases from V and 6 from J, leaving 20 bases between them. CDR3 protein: CASTPTQGWGDTQYF. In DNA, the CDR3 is TGTGCCAGCACCCCAACCCAGGGGTGGGGGGATACGCAGTATTTT.

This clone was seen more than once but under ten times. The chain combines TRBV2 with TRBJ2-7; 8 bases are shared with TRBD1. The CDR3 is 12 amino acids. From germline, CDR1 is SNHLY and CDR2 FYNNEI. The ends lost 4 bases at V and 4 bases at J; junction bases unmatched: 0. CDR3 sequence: CASSGTGYEQYF. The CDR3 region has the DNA TGTGCCAGCAGTGGGACAGGGTACGAGCAGTACTTC.

The CDR3 protein is CSVEPSGTGELFF. The CDR3 DNA reads TGCAGCGTTGAACCCAGCGGCACCGGGGAGCTGTTTTTT. The chain combines TRBV29-1 with TRBJ2-2; tentatively, D is TRBD2 (5 bases). V lost 2 bases, J lost 4 bases, and 8 bases lay in between. CDR3 size: 13 residues. Germline lookup yields CDR1 SQVTM and CDR2 ANQGSEA.

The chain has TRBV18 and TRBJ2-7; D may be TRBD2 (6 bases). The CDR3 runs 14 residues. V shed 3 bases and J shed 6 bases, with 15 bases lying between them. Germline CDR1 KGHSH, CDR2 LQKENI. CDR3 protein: CASSPHDRGTEQYF. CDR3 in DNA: TGTGCCAGCTCACCCCACGACCGGGGGACCGAGCAGTACTTC.

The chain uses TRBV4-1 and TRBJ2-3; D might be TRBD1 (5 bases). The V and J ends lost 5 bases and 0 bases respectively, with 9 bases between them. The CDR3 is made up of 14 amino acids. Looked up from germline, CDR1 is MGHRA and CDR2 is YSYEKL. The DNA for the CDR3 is TGCGCCAGCAGCAAAGGGGCCAGCACAGATACGCAGTATTTT. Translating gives CASSKGASTDTQYF.

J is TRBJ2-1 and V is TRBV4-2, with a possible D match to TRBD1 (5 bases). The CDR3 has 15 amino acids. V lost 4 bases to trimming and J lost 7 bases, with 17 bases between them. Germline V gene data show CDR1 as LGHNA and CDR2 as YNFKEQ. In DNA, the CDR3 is TGTGCCAGCAGCCCCAGGGTCATGGGGAAGAATGAGCAGTTCTTC. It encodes CASSPRVMGKNEQFF.

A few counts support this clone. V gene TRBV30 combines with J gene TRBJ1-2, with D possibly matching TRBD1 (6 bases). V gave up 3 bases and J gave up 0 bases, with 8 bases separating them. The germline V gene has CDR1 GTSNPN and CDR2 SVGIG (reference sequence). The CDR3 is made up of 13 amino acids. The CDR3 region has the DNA TGTGCCTGGAGCGGACAGCCTAACTATGGCTACACCTTC. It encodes CAWSGQPNYGYTF.

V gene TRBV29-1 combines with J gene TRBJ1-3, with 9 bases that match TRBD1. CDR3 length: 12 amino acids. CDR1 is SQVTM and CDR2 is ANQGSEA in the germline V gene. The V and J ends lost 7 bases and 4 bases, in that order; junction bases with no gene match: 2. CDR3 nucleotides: TGCAGCGGGGGACAGGGAGGAAACACCATATATTTT. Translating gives CSGGQGGNTIYF.

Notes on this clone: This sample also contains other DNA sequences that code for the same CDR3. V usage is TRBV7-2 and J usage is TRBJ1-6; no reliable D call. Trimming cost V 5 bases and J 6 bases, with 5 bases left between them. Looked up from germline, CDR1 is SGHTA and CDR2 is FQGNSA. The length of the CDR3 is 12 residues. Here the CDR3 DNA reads TGTGCCAGCAGCCCGGTTAATTCACCCCTCCACTTT. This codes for CASSPVNSPLHF.

CDR3 DNA: TGCGCCAGCAGTGGGCCGGGACAGCAACCCTACACCTTC. Translation: CASSGPGQQPYTF. The rearrangement links TRBV10-2 to TRBJ1-2; 7 bases line up with TRBD1. V was clipped by 4 bases and J by 10 bases; unmatched bases: 9. Germline loops: CDR1 WSHSY, CDR2 SAAADI. This CDR3 comprises 13 residues.

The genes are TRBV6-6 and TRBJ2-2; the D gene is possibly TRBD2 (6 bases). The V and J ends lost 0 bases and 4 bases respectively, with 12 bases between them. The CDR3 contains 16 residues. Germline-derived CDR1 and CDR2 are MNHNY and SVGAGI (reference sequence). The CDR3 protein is CASSYSSGSVTGELFF. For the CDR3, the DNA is TGTGCCAGCAGTTACTCGTCCGGGAGTGTCACCGGGGAGCTGTTTTTT.

The CDR3 loop is CASSDRTPDQPQHF. The CDR3 bases are TGTGCCAGCAGTGATCGGACACCTGATCAGCCCCAGCATTTT. The chain links TRBV2 to TRBJ1-5; a weak D match, TRBD1 (5 bases). Trimming shortened V by 3 bases and J by 5 bases, and 11 bases separated the two germline ends. The germline V gene encodes CDR1 SNHLY and CDR2 FYNNEI. The CDR3 is 14 residues long.